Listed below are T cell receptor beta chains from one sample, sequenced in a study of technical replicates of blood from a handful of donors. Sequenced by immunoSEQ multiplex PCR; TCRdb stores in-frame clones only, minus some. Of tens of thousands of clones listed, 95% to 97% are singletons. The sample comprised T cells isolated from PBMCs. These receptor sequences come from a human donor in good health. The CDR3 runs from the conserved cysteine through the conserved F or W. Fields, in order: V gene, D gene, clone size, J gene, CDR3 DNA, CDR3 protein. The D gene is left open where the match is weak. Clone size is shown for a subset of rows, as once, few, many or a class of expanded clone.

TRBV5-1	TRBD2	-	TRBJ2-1	TGCGCCAGCAGCTTGGGTAGCGGGAGTGGCCACAATGAGCAGTTCTTC	CASSLGSGSGHNEQFF
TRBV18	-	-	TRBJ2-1	TGTGCCAGCTCACGAACGGAGGGGAGCAATCGTGAGCAGTTCTTC	CASSRTEGSNREQFF
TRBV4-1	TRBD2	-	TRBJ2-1	TGCGCCAGCAGCCAAGATTTGGGAGCGGGAGCGCGCAATGAGCAGTTCTTC	CASSQDLGAGARNEQFF
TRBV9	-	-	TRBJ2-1	TGTGCCAGCAGCTCCGGTTCCTTACTTGAGCAGTTCTTC	CASSSGSLLEQFF
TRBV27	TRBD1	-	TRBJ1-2	TGTGCCAGCAGTTGGGGACAGGGAGGCTATGGCTACACCTTC	CASSWGQGGYGYTF
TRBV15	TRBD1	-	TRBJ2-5	TGTGCCACCAGCACCCGAGTAGGGGGCGCAGAGACCCAGTACTTC	CATSTRVGGAETQYF
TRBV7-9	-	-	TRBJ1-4	TGTGCCAGCAGCTTAGGACAGGTTGAAAAACTGTTTTTT	CASSLGQVEKLFF
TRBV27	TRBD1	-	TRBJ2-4	TGTGCCAGCAGTTTGGGCGGGACAGGGCAGTACTTC	CASSLGGTGQYF
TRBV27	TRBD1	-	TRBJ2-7	TGTGCCAGCAGTCGACAGGGAATAGACGAGCAGTACTTC	CASSRQGIDEQYF
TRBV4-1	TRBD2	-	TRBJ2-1	TGCGCCAGCAGCGAATGGAAAGCGGGGGCCTCCTACAATGAGCAGTTCTTC	CASSEWKAGASYNEQFF
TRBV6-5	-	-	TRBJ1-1	TGTGCCAGCAGTATACATGGGGGCGGGAGCGCTGAAGCTTTCTTT	CASSIHGGGSAEAFF
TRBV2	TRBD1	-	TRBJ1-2	TGTGCCAGCAGCCGGGACAGGGGAGGCTACACCTTC	CASSRDRGGYTF
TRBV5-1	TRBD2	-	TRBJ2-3	TGCGCCAGCAGCTTGGATGGCGGGAGGGCGACAGATACGCAGTATTTT	CASSLDGGRATDTQYF
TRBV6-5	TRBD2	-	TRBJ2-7	TGTGCCAGCAGTTTAGCGGGAGAAGCCTACGAGCAGTACTTC	CASSLAGEAYEQYF
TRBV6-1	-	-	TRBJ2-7	TGTGCCAGCAGCCCGGGAGTCCCGTCGACCTACGAGCAGTACTTC	CASSPGVPSTYEQYF
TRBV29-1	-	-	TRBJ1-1	TGCAGCGTTACAGGCGGGGCCACTGAAGCTTTCTTT	CSVTGGATEAFF
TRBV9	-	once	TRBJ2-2	TGTGCCAGCAGCGTAGGTTTCGGTAACACCGGGGAGCTGTTTTTT	CASSVGFGNTGELFF
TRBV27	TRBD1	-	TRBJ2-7	TGTGCCAGCGGAACCAGGGGGCGATACGAGCAGTACTTC	CASGTRGRYEQYF
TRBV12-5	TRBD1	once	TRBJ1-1	TGTGCTAGTGGTCGCAACGACAGGGGGGATGGGACTGAAGCTTTCTTT	CASGRNDRGDGTEAFF
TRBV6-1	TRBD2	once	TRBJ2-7	TGTGCCAGCAGTGACCCGGGACTAGTGATGTACGAGCAGTACTTC	CASSDPGLVMYEQYF
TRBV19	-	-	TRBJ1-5	TGTGCCAGTAAATGGGGACATAACAATCAGCCCCAGCATTTT	CASKWGHNNQPQHF
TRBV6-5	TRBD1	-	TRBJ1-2	TGTGCCAGCAGTTCAGTAGGACAGGGGGCATACGGCTACACCTTC	CASSSVGQGAYGYTF
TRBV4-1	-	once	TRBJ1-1	TGCGCCAGCAGCCAAGCGGGGGGCCGGGTCGGGGACACTGAAGCTTTCTTT	CASSQAGGRVGDTEAFF
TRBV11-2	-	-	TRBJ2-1	TGTGCCAGCAGCGAGGACTTTCGGGGTGAGCAGTTCTTC	CASSEDFRGEQFF
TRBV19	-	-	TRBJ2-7	TGTGCCAGTAGTGTTTGGGGCAGCTCCTACGAGCAGTACTTC	CASSVWGSSYEQYF
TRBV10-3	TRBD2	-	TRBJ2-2	TGTGCCATCAAAGGACTAGCGGGAGAGGTCGGGGAGCTGTTTTTT	CAIKGLAGEVGELFF
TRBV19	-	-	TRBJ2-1	TGTGCCAGTAGTATAAGAGTCTGGACAGCTGACAATGAGCAGTTCTTC	CASSIRVWTADNEQFF
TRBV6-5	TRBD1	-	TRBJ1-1	TGTGCCAGCAGTTACTCCGAGACAGGGGGCACTGAAGCTTTCTTT	CASSYSETGGTEAFF
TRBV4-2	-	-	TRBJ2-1	TGTGCCAGCAGCCAAGATCCGACAGATACCTCCTACAATGAGCAGTTCTTC	CASSQDPTDTSYNEQFF
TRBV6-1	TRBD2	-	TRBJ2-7	TGTGCCAGCAGTGAGAGGAGCGGGAGGGTTTACGAGCAGTACTTC	CASSERSGRVYEQYF
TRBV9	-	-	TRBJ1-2	TGTGCCAGCAGCGTTAGCAGCTGGGGGGACCCGGGGGGCTACACCTTC	CASSVSSWGDPGGYTF